The 29 T cell receptor beta chains below come from one sample, sequenced in a study of technical replicates of blood from a handful of donors. The protocol was immunoSEQ multiplex PCR, while the TCRdb copy is restricted to in-frame clones and leaves out a portion. Here the sample spans under 15,000 clones, roughly 92% being singletons. Sample: PBMCs. The receptors here all came from a human donor in good health.

The chain carries TRBV7-6 and TRBJ2-5; D is possibly TRBD2 (5 bases). With 1 base removed from V and 1 base from J, the gap between germline ends came to 7 bases. The CDR3 sequence is 14 residues long. Germline values: CDR1 SGHVS, CDR2 FNYEAQ. The chain's CDR3 is CASSLGGGQETQYF. CDR3 DNA: TGTGCCAGCAGCTTAGGTGGAGGCCAAGAGACCCAGTACTTC.

The chain couples TRBV29-1 to TRBJ2-3; the D gene is possibly TRBD2 (5 bases). The CDR3 is 15 amino acids. V was cut by 7 bases and J by 4 bases, with 21 bases left in between. The V gene's germline CDR1 is SQVTM and CDR2 ANQGSEA. The CDR3 sequence: CSAPPISGIADTQYF. CDR3 coding DNA: TGCAGCGCCCCGCCCATATCGGGGATTGCAGATACGCAGTATTTT.

This clone came up once. The rearrangement links TRBV5-5 to TRBJ1-2; the D gene is possibly TRBD1 (6 bases). This CDR3 contains 12 residues. Germline assignment: CDR1 SGHKS and CDR2 YYEKEE (reference sequence). V lost 4 bases to trimming and J lost 4 bases, with 8 bases between them. The CDR3 loop is CASSEDSYGYTF. Written as DNA, the CDR3 is TGTGCCAGCAGCGAGGACAGCTATGGCTACACCTTC.

This clone has only a few counts. The genes are TRBV9 and TRBJ1-1; 8 positions agree with TRBD1. Trimming cost V 4 bases and J 1 base; bases outside gene matches: 3. The V gene's germline CDR1 is SGDLS and CDR2 YYNGEE. The length of the CDR3 is 14 residues. CDR3 coding DNA: TGTGCCAGCAGCAGGGGACAGGCGAACACTGAAGCTTTCTTT. This gives the protein CASSRGQANTEAFF.

This clone has a handful of counts. The chain couples TRBV10-1 to TRBJ2-7; the match to TRBD2 covers 8 bases. The CDR3 sequence is 15 residues long. Germline V gene lookup returns CDR1 WNHNN and CDR2 SYGVQD (reference sequence). The V and J ends lost 6 bases and 0 bases, in that order; junction bases with no gene match: 7. In nucleotides, the CDR3 is TGCGCCAGCAGCGAAGTCGGGACTAGCTCCTACGAGCAGTACTTC. Its protein product is CASSEVGTSSYEQYF.

The rearrangement uses TRBV19 and TRBJ1-4, with D perhaps TRBD1 (6 bases). Germline V gene data show CDR1 as LNHDA and CDR2 as SQIVND (reference sequence). This CDR3 is 14 amino acids long. Between the trimmed V and J ends, which lost 6 bases and 8 bases, there was a span of 16 bases. CDR3 region: CASRRRQTGEKLFF. CDR3 bases: TGTGCCAGTAGGAGGAGACAGACAGGAGAAAAACTGTTTTTT.

The chain is built from TRBV5-5 and TRBJ2-7; D remains unclear. Germline V gene data show CDR1 as SGHKS and CDR2 as YYEKEE (reference sequence). The V end was cut by 1 base, the J end by 2 bases, with 13 bases between. The CDR3 length is 15 residues. The CDR3 region is CASSLLNLGTYEQYF. In nucleotides, the CDR3 is TGTGCCAGCAGCTTGTTGAACTTGGGCACCTACGAGCAGTACTTC.

There are a few counts of this clone. The gene calls are TRBV27 and TRBJ2-7, with 8 nucleotides matching TRBD2. CDR3 length: 16 amino acids. Germline V gene lookup returns CDR1 MNHEY and CDR2 SMNVEV (reference sequence). Trimming at V came to 2 bases and at J to 4 bases, leaving 10 bases not matched to a gene. CDR3 residues: CASSLMGGTSVYEQYF. For the CDR3, the DNA is TGTGCCAGCAGTTTAATGGGGGGGACTAGTGTTTACGAGCAGTACTTC.

J is TRBJ2-1 and V is TRBV5-1; perhaps TRBD2 as D (5 bases). The CDR3 has 15 amino acids. Per the germline V gene, CDR1 is SGHRS and CDR2 is YFSETQ. Deletions cut 4 bases from V and 2 bases from J, with 13 bases between. Written as DNA, the CDR3 is TGCGCCAGCAGCCAGAGCGGAGAGGCCTACAATGAGCAGTTCTTC. Encoded protein: CASSQSGEAYNEQFF.

This chain joins TRBV29-1 and TRBJ2-3; 7 bases map to TRBD1. The CDR3 length is 13 residues. V trimming: 4 bases; J trimming: 2 bases; junction bases outside the gene matches: 3. The germline gives CDR1 SQVTM, CDR2 ANQGSEA. The CDR3 DNA reads as TGCAGCGTTGGACAGGGCCTCACAGATACGCAGTATTTT. Translating it yields CSVGQGLTDTQYF.

CDR3: CASSLYLGWGELGRGELFF. The CDR3, as DNA: TGTGCCAGCAGTTTATATCTGGGTTGGGGGGAGTTGGGCCGCGGGGAGCTGTTTTTT. The J gene is TRBJ2-2, the V gene TRBV27, with a weak D call TRBD2 (6 bases). Looked up from germline, CDR1 is MNHEY and CDR2 is SMNVEV (reference sequence). The V end was cut by 1 base, the J end by 7 bases, with 25 bases between. CDR3 length equals 19 residues.

This clone is a singleton in its sample. This chain connects TRBV20-1 to TRBJ2-7; no clear D gene. Per the germline V gene, CDR1 is DFQATT and CDR2 is SNEGSKA (reference sequence). The CDR3 extends over 11 amino acids. The V end was cut by 5 bases, the J end by 3 bases, with 8 bases between. In nucleotides, the CDR3 is TGCAGTGCTCAGCGAAGCTACGAGCAGTACTTC. As protein: CSAQRSYEQYF.

This clone was seen a few times. The genes are TRBV5-5 and TRBJ1-1, with D unclear. CDR1 is SGHKS and CDR2 is YYEKEE in the germline V gene (reference sequence). V lost 0 bases and J 0 bases, leaving 9 bases between the germline ends. The CDR3 totals 15 residues. The chain's CDR3 is CASSLEIYMNTEAFF. For the CDR3, the DNA is TGTGCCAGCAGCTTGGAAATATACATGAACACTGAAGCTTTCTTT.

The chain carries TRBV19 and TRBJ1-2, with D tentatively TRBD1 (6 bases). Germline-derived CDR1 and CDR2 are LNHDA and SQIVND (reference sequence). Trimming cost V 10 bases and J 3 bases, with 9 bases left between them. There are 11 residues in the CDR3. The CDR3 reads CATDSYYGYTF. CDR3 DNA: TGTGCCACGGACAGCTACTATGGCTACACCTTC.

This chain connects TRBV5-4 to TRBJ1-4; D remains ambiguous. Germline CDR1 SGHNT, CDR2 YYREEE (reference sequence). There are 13 residues in the CDR3. The V gene lost 7 bases and the J gene lost 5 bases, with 12 bases spanning the gap. The CDR3 coding sequence is TGTGCCAGCGGAAGTGAGGCGAATGAAAAACTGTTTTTT. This gives the protein CASGSEANEKLFF.

The chain joins TRBV29-1 to TRBJ2-7; 8 nucleotides agree with TRBD1. With V trimmed by 8 bases and J by 3 bases, 9 bases remained unmatched. The germline V gene encodes CDR1 SQVTM and CDR2 ANQGSEA. The CDR3 extends over 13 amino acids. In DNA, the CDR3 is TGCAGCTATCAACCAGGGGGCGGCTACGAGCAGTACTTC. Translated, it gives CSYQPGGGYEQYF.

The chain recombines TRBV5-4 with TRBJ2-1; 11 nucleotides line up with TRBD2. CDR1 and CDR2 (germline): SGHNT, YYREEE (reference sequence). CDR3 length: 16 residues. The V gene end was trimmed by 3 bases and the J gene end by 4 bases; junction bases not matched to a gene: 6. Written as DNA, the CDR3 is TGTGCCAGCAGCTCCTCACTAGCGGGGGAGTACAATGAGCAGTTCTTC. Translated, it gives CASSSSLAGEYNEQFF.

J is TRBJ2-5 and V is TRBV21-1; the table's D gene call, TRBD2, was not cross checked with the DNA. TRBV21-1 is shown as a pseudogene. This CDR3 contains 17 residues. The CDR3 DNA reads as TGTGCCAGCAGCACCAGGACTAGCGGGAGGGTTCTGAAGACCCAGTACTTC. Amino acid sequence: CASSTRTSGRVLKTQYF.

The J gene is TRBJ1-1, the V gene TRBV30, with unresolved D. This CDR3 is 12 amino acids long. V shed 2 bases and J shed 5 bases, with 9 bases lying between them. CDR1 is GTSNPN and CDR2 is SVGIG in the germline V gene (reference sequence). As DNA, the CDR3 is TGTGCCTGGAGTTTAACGGGTACTGAAGCTTTCTTT. This gives the protein CAWSLTGTEAFF. The full variable domain, its missing parts supplied by reference TRBV30 and TRBJ1-1, is SQTIHQWPATLVQPVGSPLSLECTVEGTSNPNLYWYRQAAGRGLQLLFYSVGIGQISSEVPQNLSASRPQDRQFILSSKKLLLSDSGFYLCAWSLTGTEAFFGQGTRLTVV.

CDR3 in DNA: TGCGCCAGTTTAACCGGGACAGGGGGTGGAGAGACCCAGTACTTC. Amino acids: CASLTGTGGGETQYF. J is TRBJ2-5 and V is TRBV5-1, with TRBD1 identical over 11 bases. Germline CDR1 and CDR2: SGHRS and YFSETQ. CDR3 length: 15 amino acids. After removal of 8 bases from V and 4 bases from J, the junction contained 10 bases not matched to a gene.

The rearrangement links TRBV27 to TRBJ2-3, with 9 bases lining up with TRBD2. CDR1 is MNHEY, CDR2 SMNVEV, per germline (reference sequence). This CDR3 has 15 residues. The junction had 6 bases not matched to a gene; V was cut back by 6 bases and J by 2 bases. Written as DNA, the CDR3 is TGTGCCAGCAGGGAGACTAGCGGACACACAGATACGCAGTATTTT. Translated, it gives CASRETSGHTDTQYF.

The V and J genes are TRBV7-2 and TRBJ2-1; 12 bases agree with TRBD2. J lost 4 bases, V lost 1 base, and 2 bases had no gene match. CDR3 size: 16 residues. Per the germline V gene, CDR1 is SGHTA and CDR2 is FQGNSA. The CDR3, as DNA: TGTGCCAGCAGCTTAGGGGGGACTAGCGGGTACAATGAGCAGTTCTTC. Protein: CASSLGGTSGYNEQFF. The whole variable domain, filled in from reference TRBV7-2 and TRBJ2-1, reads GAGVSQSPSNKVTEKGKDVELRCDPISGHTALYWYRQSLGQGLEFLIYFQGNSAPDKSGLPSDRFSAERTGGSVSTLTIQRTQQEDSAVYLCASSLGGTSGYNEQFFGPGTRLTVL.

The chain employs TRBV5-4 and TRBJ2-7; 8 bases are shared with TRBD2. V shed 4 bases and J 4 bases; nucleotides not matched to a gene: 16. Germline V gene data show CDR1 as SGHNT and CDR2 as YYREEE (reference sequence). This CDR3 is built from 17 residues. The chain's CDR3 is CASSPGGDGGKSYEQYF. CDR3 nucleotide sequence: TGTGCCAGCAGCCCCGGGGGGGACGGAGGGAAGTCTTACGAGCAGTACTTC.

The genes are TRBV4-2 and TRBJ2-1; no reliable D call. Per germline, CDR1 LGHNA and CDR2 YNFKEQ. V was shortened by 2 bases and J by 4 bases, with 3 bases between the two germline ends. CDR3 size: 12 residues. CDR3 nucleotide sequence: TGTGCCAGCAGCCAATATTACAATGAGCAGTTCTTC. The encoded protein is CASSQYYNEQFF.

The chain carries TRBV27 and TRBJ2-2; 7 nucleotides agree with TRBD2. Looked up from germline, CDR1 is MNHEY and CDR2 is SMNVEV (reference sequence). CDR3 size: 15 residues. V dropped 7 bases and J dropped 4; count of bases not matched to a gene: 9. The CDR3 region is CASNLEGGVTGELFF. In DNA, the CDR3 is TGTGCCAGCAATTTGGAGGGAGGGGTCACCGGGGAGCTGTTTTTT.

This clone was seen only once. The chain has TRBV11-1 and TRBJ1-1; 10 nucleotides align to TRBD1. CDR1 and CDR2 from the germline V gene are SGHAT and FQDESV (reference sequence). V shed 5 bases and J 4 bases; nucleotides not matched to a gene: 4. The CDR3 spans 14 residues. The CDR3 sequence is CASSVRTGGTEAFF. The CDR3 nucleotides are TGTGCCAGCAGCGTCCGGACAGGGGGCACTGAAGCTTTCTTT.

This clone was picked up one time. The chain is built from TRBV7-9 and TRBJ1-4; TRBD1 matches 7 bases. V shed 5 bases and J 13 bases; nucleotides not matched to a gene: 7. The CDR3 totals 12 residues. The germline CDR1 and CDR2 sequences are SEHNR and FQNEAQ (reference sequence). The CDR3 here is CASSPDRVTLFF. CDR3 DNA: TGTGCCAGCAGCCCCGACAGGGTAACACTGTTTTTT.

The chain recombines TRBV13 with TRBJ2-7; possibly TRBD1 for D (5 bases). The germline gives CDR1 PRHDT, CDR2 FYEKMQ (reference sequence). The V end lost 5 bases, the J end lost 0 bases, and 11 bases lay between the germline ends. The CDR3 runs 14 residues. The CDR3 protein is CASSPRQLSYEQYF. CDR3 DNA sequence: TGTGCCAGCAGCCCTCGACAGCTCTCCTACGAGCAGTACTTC.

The chain links TRBV27 to TRBJ2-7; D may be TRBD1 (5 bases). This CDR3 has 15 amino acids. Trimming shortened V by 5 bases and J by 0 bases, and 14 bases separated the two germline ends. Germline loops: CDR1 MNHEY, CDR2 SMNVEV (reference sequence). CDR3 region: CASSPRQLSSYEQYF. CDR3 in DNA: TGTGCCAGCAGTCCTCGACAGTTGAGCTCCTACGAGCAGTACTTC.